The 7 T cell receptor beta chains given below trace back to one sample, sequenced in a study of identifying expanded T cells in peripheral blood. Method: immunoSEQ multiplex PCR; TCRdb's copy keeps in-frame clones and lacks some. Among 95,000 or so clones listed, 86% were seen once. The source material was blood. Receptors were obtained from a person between 18 and 70 years old in good health.

The chain recombines TRBV9 with TRBJ1-3; 9 bases are a match to TRBD1. The CDR3 totals 15 residues. J was trimmed by 4 bases and V by 2 bases; bases with no gene match: 4. In germline, CDR1 is SGDLS, CDR2 YYNGEE. CDR3 in amino acids: CASSVAGQGGNTIYF. For the CDR3, the DNA is TGTGCCAGCAGCGTGGCGGGACAGGGCGGAAACACCATATATTTT. Together with reference TRBV9 and TRBJ1-3, the CDR3 gives the full variable domain: DSGVTQTPKHLITATGQRVTLRCSPRSGDLSVYWYQQSLDQGLQFLIQYYNGEERAKGNILERFSAQQFPDLHSELNLSSLELGDSALYFCASSVAGQGGNTIYFGEGSWLTVV.

The chain has TRBV7-2 and TRBJ2-3, with 8 bases that match TRBD2. The germline V gene has CDR1 SGHTA and CDR2 FQGNSA. The CDR3 spans 15 residues. Unmatched junction bases numbered 5, after V lost 3 bases and J lost 3 bases. The CDR3 region is CASSFGGGMTDTQYF. The CDR3 DNA sequence: TGTGCCAGCAGCTTCGGGGGGGGCATGACAGATACGCAGTATTTT.

The chain employs TRBV10-3 and TRBJ1-2; 7 bases match TRBD1. The junction had 6 bases not matched to a gene; V was cut back by 0 bases and J by 2 bases. The CDR3 runs 16 residues. Germline loops: CDR1 ENHRY, CDR2 SYGVKD. The chain's CDR3 is CAISESEGQLNYGYTF. DNA for the CDR3: TGTGCCATCAGTGAGTCTGAGGGACAGTTAAACTATGGCTACACCTTC.

This chain connects TRBV6-1 to TRBJ2-6; D is unclear. The length of the CDR3 is 13 residues. V dropped 5 bases and J dropped 4 bases, with 6 bases sitting between them. Germline V gene sequence: CDR1 MNHNS, CDR2 SASEGT. CDR3 in DNA: TGTGCCAGCAGTCGAGCAGGGGCCAACGTCCTGACTTTC. This sequence encodes CASSRAGANVLTF.

The rearrangement uses TRBV2 and TRBJ1-1; D is undetermined. Trimming cost V 6 bases and J 9 bases, with 11 bases left between them. Per the germline V gene, CDR1 is SNHLY and CDR2 is FYNNEI. The CDR3 has 11 residues. CDR3 sequence reads: CASRSSQKAFF. Written as DNA, the CDR3 is TGTGCCAGCAGGAGTAGCCAGAAAGCTTTCTTT.

The chain recombines TRBV7-7 with TRBJ2-7; TRBD1 or TRBD2 may be the D gene (5 bases each). V was trimmed by 5 bases and J by 4 bases, leaving 15 bases between them. The CDR3 covers 14 residues. CDR1 and CDR2 (germline): SSHAT, FNYEAQ (reference sequence). The CDR3 sequence: CASSPGTAGYEQYF. CDR3 in DNA: TGTGCCAGCAGCCCGGGGACGGCTGGATACGAGCAGTACTTC.

J is TRBJ1-2 and V is TRBV9, with D unresolved. Trimming removed 4 bases at V and 7 bases at J, with 8 bases between. The CDR3 length is 11 residues. Germline loops: CDR1 SGDLS, CDR2 YYNGEE. As DNA, the CDR3 is TGTGCCAGCAGCCTAGAGGGTGGCTACACCTTC. It translates to CASSLEGGYTF.